This TCR beta chain was identified in a study of cytotoxic CD8 clonotypes in ibrutinib-treated CLL. Background on the study: Outcomes included around 24 partial and 2 complete responses; after median roughly 71 months, 14 stayed remitted and roughly 12 progressed. Collecting the response samples happened after a median about twelve months of treatment, with a range of 6 to 36. Study results and caveats: With treatment, public clonotypes, which were uncommon, either contracted or remained stable. Sustained-remission and progressing patients diverged in sampling times.

To note about this clone: What it binds is not known.

The CDR3 contains 15 residues. Trimming removed 7 bases from V and 7 bases from J, with 22 bases in between. Germline-derived CDR1 and CDR2 are SNHLY and FYNNEI. The assay was immunoSEQ multiplex PCR, and TCRdb's table has in-frame clones only and misses some. The sample has 90,000 to 150,000 clones; approximately 56% are singletons. V is TRBV2 and J is TRBJ1-2, with D tentatively TRBD1 (6 bases). This clonotype was sampled from a human donor with chronic lymphocytic leukemia. This material consisted of PBMCs, taken after 24 months of ibrutinib treatment. The CDR3 is CASKSKDHEGVGYTF. The CDR3 DNA reads TGTGCCAGCAAGAGTAAGGACCACGAGGGGGTTGGCTACACCTTC.